The source of this T cell receptor (beta chain) is a study of blood T cell repertoires in COVID-19. Study in general: Sites across the United States, Italy and Spain contributed samples from acute and convalescent COVID-19. PBMCs, B-cell-depleted T cells, or T cells were the source of the cDNA or gDNA that made up the material.

CDR3 length: 15 amino acids. Germline loops: CDR1 MGHDK, CDR2 SYGVNS. Trimming cost V 1 base and J 1 base, with 10 bases left between them. In the authors' workflow: It was from reference gene primer amplification that nucleated cell counts were estimated. The method was immunoSEQ multiplex PCR; TCRdb's version includes in-frame clones alone and lacks a portion of them. For V, J and clone size, that table is used; D and trimming come from the DNA. The repertoire includes around 140,000 clones, approximately 83% of them detected once, and 1.6% sits in the top ten. Material: peripheral blood. The origin of this receptor is a human donor in a cohort sampled during active COVID-19. The J gene is TRBJ1-1, the V gene TRBV25-1; D remains ambiguous. The CDR3 region has the DNA TGTGCCAGCAGTGAATCTGGCTTTCGGAACACTGAAGCTTTCTTT. It encodes CASSESGFRNTEAFF.